The 14 T cell receptor beta chains given below trace back to one sample, sequenced in a study of blood T cell repertoires in COVID-19. Clones were read by immunoSEQ multiplex PCR, and TCRdb kept only the in-frame ones, dropping some. The data hold a few hundred thousand clones, with approximately 83% observed a single time. Sample: PBMCs or T cells enriched from blood (not recorded which). The source of these receptors is a woman aged 45-65 years who had recovered from COVID-19.

Notes on this clone: Additional DNA sequences in this sample encode the identical CDR3. CDR3 protein: CASSIAGLLSSYNEQFF. The CDR3 bases are TGTGCCAGTAGTATAGCCGGACTACTGAGCTCCTACAATGAGCAGTTCTTC. V gene TRBV19 combines with J gene TRBJ2-1; D possibly corresponds to TRBD2 (6 bases). CDR1 is LNHDA, CDR2 SQIVND, per germline (reference sequence). The CDR3 covers 17 residues. V was shortened by 1 base and J by 0 bases, with 13 bases between the two germline ends.

V usage is TRBV5-1 and J usage is TRBJ1-5; TRBD1 matches 8 bases. The V gene end was trimmed by 1 base and the J gene end by 7 bases; junction bases not matched to a gene: 4. The CDR3 contains 14 residues. Germline V gene sequence: CDR1 SGHRS, CDR2 YFSETQ. The CDR3 here is CASSLRQGRQPQHF. The CDR3 DNA sequence: TGCGCCAGCAGCTTGCGACAGGGGAGGCAGCCCCAGCATTTT.

The chain carries TRBV18 and TRBJ2-2, with no clear D. This CDR3 contains 14 residues. Trimming stripped 0 bases from V and 3 bases from J, with 5 bases between. Per germline, CDR1 KGHSH and CDR2 LQKENI. The CDR3 bases are TGTGCCAGCTCACCACCCGAGGACACCGGGGAGCTGTTTTTT. It is translated as CASSPPEDTGELFF.

The chain couples TRBV7-9 to TRBJ2-7; 7 bases align to TRBD2. CDR3 size: 16 residues. J was trimmed by 0 bases and V by 4 bases; bases with no gene match: 9. Germline CDR1 reads SEHNR; CDR2 reads FQNEAQ (reference sequence). For the CDR3, the DNA is TGTGCCAGCAGCTCCTTCTCTAGCGGAGGCTCCTACGAGCAGTACTTC. Amino acid sequence: CASSSFSSGGSYEQYF. Supplemented by reference TRBV7-9 and TRBJ2-7, the full variable domain reads DTGVSQNPRHKITKRGQNVTFRCDPISEHNRLYWYRQTLGQGPEFLTYFQNEAQLEKSRLLSDRFSAERPKGSFSTLEIQRTEQGDSAMYLCASSSFSSGGSYEQYFGPGTRLTVT.

This clone was seen a single time. The CDR3 region has the DNA TGTGCCAGCAGTGAAGCGCGGGGACAGGGCGCCGAGCAGTTCTTC. Amino acid sequence: CASSEARGQGAEQFF. The V call is TRBV2, the J call TRBJ2-1; 9 bases fit TRBD1. This CDR3 is 15 amino acids long. Trimming removed 0 bases from V and 10 bases from J; junction bases left unmatched: 7. Germline V gene lookup returns CDR1 SNHLY and CDR2 FYNNEI. The whole variable domain, filled in from reference TRBV2 and TRBJ2-1, reads EPEVTQTPSHQVTQMGQEVILRCVPISNHLYFYWYRQILGQKVEFLVSFYNNEISEKSEIFDDQFSVERPDGSNFTLKIRSTKLEDSAMYFCASSEARGQGAEQFFGPGTRLTVL.

The chain uses TRBV5-6 and TRBJ1-2, with 9 bases fitting TRBD1. The CDR3 is made up of 14 amino acids. The germline gives CDR1 SGHDT, CDR2 YYEEEE. J was trimmed by 7 bases and V by 3 bases; bases with no gene match: 7. The DNA for the CDR3 is TGTGCCAGCAGCTCCCAATGGACAGGGGTTGGCTACACCTTC. It encodes CASSSQWTGVGYTF. The whole variable domain, filled in from reference TRBV5-6 and TRBJ1-2, reads DAGVTQSPTHLIKTRGQQVTLRCSPKSGHDTVSWYQQALGQGPQFIFQYYEEEERQRGNFPDRFSGHQFPNYSSELNVNALLLGDSALYLCASSSQWTGVGYTFGSGTRLTVV.

The J gene is TRBJ2-5, the V gene TRBV7-9, with D uncertain. Trimming shortened V by 6 bases and J by 5 bases, and 10 bases separated the two germline ends. CDR1 and CDR2 (germline): SEHNR, FQNEAQ (reference sequence). CDR3 length: 12 residues. The CDR3 region has the DNA TGTGCCAGCAGTTACCTATGGGAGACCCAGTACTTC. Its protein is CASSYLWETQYF.

This sequence joins TRBV2 and TRBJ2-1, with TRBD1 identical over 10 bases. CDR3 size: 16 residues. The V segment lost 2 bases and the J segment 6 bases; nucleotides outside the gene matches: 7. Germline lookup yields CDR1 SNHLY and CDR2 FYNNEI. The DNA of the CDR3 is TGTGCCAGCAGTGAATTTCCCCGGACAGGGGGCAATGAGCAGTTCTTC. It codes for CASSEFPRTGGNEQFF.

The chain couples TRBV9 to TRBJ2-5; the match to TRBD2 covers 9 bases. V was pared by 4 bases and J by 7 bases, with 5 bases of the junction left unmatched. The germline V gene encodes CDR1 SGDLS and CDR2 YYNGEE. This CDR3 has 13 residues. The CDR3 loop is CASSRSGSGTQYF. CDR3 bases: TGTGCCAGCAGCCGTAGCGGGAGTGGGACCCAGTACTTC.

V is TRBV7-6 and J is TRBJ1-3; D is unclear. Germline V CDR1 and CDR2: SGHVS, FNYEAQ. CDR3 length: 15 residues. The V end lost 5 bases, the J end lost 0 bases, and 11 bases lay between the germline ends. CDR3 in amino acids: CASSEYAYSGNTIYF. CDR3 nucleotides: TGTGCCAGCAGCGAATATGCCTACTCTGGAAACACCATATATTTT.

This clone was counted a single time. The CDR3 region is CATSRQVTGGYTF. CDR3 DNA sequence: TGTGCCACCAGCAGGCAGGTTACTGGTGGCTACACCTTC. The chain carries TRBV15 and TRBJ1-2, with D hard to call. This CDR3 comprises 13 residues. V was trimmed by 3 bases and J by 7 bases, leaving 12 bases between them. Per the germline V gene, CDR1 is LNHNV and CDR2 is YYDKDF (reference sequence).

This clone was found a few times. A junction boundary mismatches the germline segment, possibly from a read error. This chain joins TRBV7-7 and TRBJ2-5; possible D gene TRBD2, 6 bases. The CDR3 contains 15 residues. Germline-derived CDR1 and CDR2 are SSHAT and FNYEAQ (reference sequence). CDR3 DNA sequence: TGTGCTAGCAGCCCGGGGGAGTATTGGACAGAGACCCAGTACTTC. Translated: CASSPGEYWTETQYF.

The rearrangement joins TRBV19 to TRBJ2-6; possibly TRBD1 for D (5 bases). The V gene's germline CDR1 is LNHDA and CDR2 SQIVND (reference sequence). The CDR3 extends over 16 amino acids. Trimming shortened V by 3 bases and J by 0 bases, and 9 bases separated the two germline ends. The CDR3, as DNA: TGTGCCAGTAGTATTCCCAGGGTCTCTGGGGCCAACGTCCTGACTTTC. This translates into CASSIPRVSGANVLTF.

The chain joins TRBV5-6 to TRBJ2-7; TRBD2 matches 9 bases. V lost 4 bases, J lost 2 bases, and 10 bases stayed unmatched. Germline values: CDR1 SGHDT, CDR2 YYEEEE. The CDR3 is 16 residues long. The CDR3 is CASSPGGLAGTYEQYF. Written as DNA, the CDR3 is TGTGCCAGCAGCCCTGGGGGGCTAGCGGGAACCTACGAGCAGTACTTC.